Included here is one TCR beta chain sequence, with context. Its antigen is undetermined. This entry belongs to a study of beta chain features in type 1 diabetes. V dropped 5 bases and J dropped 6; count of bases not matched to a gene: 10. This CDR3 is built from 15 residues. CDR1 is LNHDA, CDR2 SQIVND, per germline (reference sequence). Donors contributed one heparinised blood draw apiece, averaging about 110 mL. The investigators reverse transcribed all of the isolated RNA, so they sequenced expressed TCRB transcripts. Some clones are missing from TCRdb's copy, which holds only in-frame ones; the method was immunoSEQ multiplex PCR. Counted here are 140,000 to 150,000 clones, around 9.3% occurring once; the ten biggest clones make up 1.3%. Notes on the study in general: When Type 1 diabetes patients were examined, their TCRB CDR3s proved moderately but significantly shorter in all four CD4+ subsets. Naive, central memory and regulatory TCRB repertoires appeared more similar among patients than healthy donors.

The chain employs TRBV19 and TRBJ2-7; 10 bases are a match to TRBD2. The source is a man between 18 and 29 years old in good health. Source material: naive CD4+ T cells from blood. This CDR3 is CASSPNSGGVLEQYF. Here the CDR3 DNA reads TGTGCCAGTAGTCCTAACAGCGGGGGGGTTCTCGAGCAGTACTTC.